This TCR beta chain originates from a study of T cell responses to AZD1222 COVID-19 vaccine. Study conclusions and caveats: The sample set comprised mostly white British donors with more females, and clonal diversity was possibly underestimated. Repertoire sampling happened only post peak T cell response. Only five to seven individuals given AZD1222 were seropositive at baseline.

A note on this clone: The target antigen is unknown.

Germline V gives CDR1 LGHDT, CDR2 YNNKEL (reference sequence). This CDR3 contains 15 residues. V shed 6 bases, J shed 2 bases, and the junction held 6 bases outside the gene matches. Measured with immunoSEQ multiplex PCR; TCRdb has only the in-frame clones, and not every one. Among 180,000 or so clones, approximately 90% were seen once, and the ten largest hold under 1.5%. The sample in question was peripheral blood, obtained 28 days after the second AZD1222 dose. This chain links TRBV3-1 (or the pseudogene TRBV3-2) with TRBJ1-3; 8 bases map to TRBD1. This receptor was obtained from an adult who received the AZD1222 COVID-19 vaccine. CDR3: CASRRGQAPGNTIYF. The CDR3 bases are TGTGCCAGCAGGCGGGGACAGGCCCCTGGAAACACCATATATTTT.